This TCR beta chain originates from a study of long-term antiretroviral therapy in people with HIV (dated by TCRdb to 2022 to 2024). For context, the study as a whole: Collection of the earliest samples took place about a decade ahead of the 2015 WHO recommendation for immediate ART, at a time when ART was typically delayed until CD4 counts fell. This retrospective serial study examined whether starting ART and sustained HIV suppression were associated with changes in the composition and diversity of the TRB repertoire in peripheral blood. From 30 to 35 adults with confirmed HIV infection, the cohort provided 192 cryopreserved PBMC samples, gathered serially across a mean of approximately six years (range 1-12). Of the roughly 30 participants with HIV, approximately twelve were female. Test extractions of a monoclonal T-cell line alongside a few dozen polyclonal samples showed no cross-contamination during QIAcube processing.

To be included, a participant needed at least one PBMC sample from before ART initiation plus at least two post-ART samples. All participants with HIV were treated in the United States of America. Before DNA extraction, cryopreserved samples containing about 1-10 million PBMC were thawed and washed. At the time of the earliest PBMC sample for each participant with HIV, ages ranged from about 23 to 60 years. PBMC samples were contributed by each participant from 1-4 timepoints before ART initiation and 2-8 timepoints after ART initiation, with a median of 7 samples. For every participant, serial HIV viral load, CD4+ T-cell count, ART history and demographic data were obtained. A Qiagen kit on a QIAcube was used to extract genomic DNA from unsorted PBMC, with samples processed in batches of 12. What the work shows at the level of the full study, not this receptor alone: Expanded TRB clones identified before ART initiation dominated the repertoire at all time points, although this dominance fluctuated and declined in many PLHIV after ART. Because cell numbers in pre-ART samples were limited, unsorted PBMC were profiled instead of sorted CD4+ and CD8+ T cells. Limited PBMC availability meant only the TCR beta chain was sequenced, without alpha chain pairing. CDR3 length ranges in HIV repertoires were narrower than in controls, and network structure suggested an antigen-experienced repertoire with only a slight naive shift after ART. Samples dated from the mid-2000s to the late 2010s, and the ART regimens used may be less effective than current ones. ART initiation was associated with a significant increase in TRB diversity, but diversity stayed significantly below transplant donor controls even after long-term ART. Inferences about post-ART repertoire changes are limited because no data were available on ART adherence, viral resistance or therapy changes.

As regards this clone: Its binding antigen is unknown. Within one base of it there is no much larger clone, and no base qualities were kept.

The immunoSEQ hsTCRB v3.0 assay was used at survey level resolution for TRB variable region sequencing. A depth of roughly 35,000-50,000 T-cell genomes per sample was targeted for TRB sequencing. Pooled TRB libraries were sequenced on an Illumina MiSeq with a v3 150-cycle kit. As for the authors' bioinformatics: Repertoire analysis was performed in R inside a reproducible Nextflow workflow that covered QC, data transformation and analysis. Custom analyses were implemented in LymphoSeq2, an R package for AIRR-Seq data exploration. A handful of samples yielding fewer than 5000 total TRB sequences were excluded, leaving roughly 200 analyzed HIV repertoires. Of the 188 retained HIV repertoires, almost 60 were collected before and about 130 after ART initiation. Each repertoire was downsampled to 5000 TRB nucleotide sequences, and summary statistics were averaged across 100 downsampling iterations. TRB sequences were retained for analysis only if CDR3 regions of at least seven amino acids were present. A Shannon entropy-derived clonality score and the Gini coefficient were used to measure diversity. Repertoire networks linked the top 5000 CDR3 amino acid sequences whenever two sequences differed by an edit distance of one. Antigen specificity groups and MHC restriction were predicted for TRB CDR3 amino acid sequences with GLIPH2. To flag known CMV, EBV, HIV or tissue antigen associations, CDR3 amino acid sequences were matched against VDJdb and McPAS-TCR. Pre-ART, post-ART and control groups were compared with Wilcoxon signed-rank tests and Holm-Bonferroni correction. Not all clones reach the TCRdb copy of this immuneACCESS table, which keeps in-frame sequences only. Checked studies attribute under half of the gap to unresolved V genes and leave the rest unexplained. V and J calls and clone size are given by that table; D and trimming were obtained from the DNA. This sample has roughly 28,000 clones in its table, and about 86% of those were observed once. The ten largest make up less than 6% of the sample.

V and J are truncated by 5 bases and 7 bases respectively, leaving an intervening sequence of 9 bases. From a lookup of the germline V gene (reference sequence), CDR1 and CDR2 are MNHNY and SVGAGI. Taken from cysteine to phenylalanine, the CDR3 has 12 residues. The retained sequence is limited to the CDR3, 36 bases, with the frame set at the first base. This TCR was recovered from a man between 35 and 55 years old with HIV. This sample comprised unsorted PBMCs, obtained more than 2.6 years after starting antiretroviral therapy. The V gene is TRBV6-6 and the J gene is TRBJ2-1; a tentative D match to TRBD1 spans 6 bases. The CDR3 amino acid sequence is: CASSDRSNEQFF. The sequenced DNA: TGTGCCAGCAGTGACAGGTCAAATGAGCAGTTCTTC.